The sequence of this T cell receptor (beta chain) was determined in a study of OX40 agonist ivuxolimab in advanced cancers. Looking at the study overall: Patients with prior anti-PD-1, anti-PD-L1 or anti-CTLA-4 therapy were eligible; approximately 40% had some.

TCRdb's table, derived via immunoSEQ multiplex PCR, lists solely in-frame clones and lacks some. The data contain approximately 68,000 clones, less than 90% of them singletons. Patients had blood sampled at baseline and again on cycle 4 day 1 and cycle 7 day 1. This CDR3 spans 13 amino acids. Germline CDR1 SGHTA, CDR2 FQGNSA. V was cut by 1 base and J by 4 bases, with 8 bases left in between. The chain joins TRBV7-2 to TRBJ2-7, with a tentative D call TRBD2 (6 bases). The receptor comes from an adult with an advanced solid tumor such as melanoma, head and neck, liver or kidney cancer. The sample in question was CD4+ or CD8+ T cells sorted from blood, obtained in a trial of the OX40 agonist ivuxolimab. CDR3 sequence reads: CASSLEGRYEQYF. CDR3 DNA sequence: TGTGCCAGCAGCTTAGAGGGGAGGTACGAGCAGTACTTC.